Below are 6 T cell receptor beta chains sequenced from a single sample in a study of blood T cell repertoires in COVID-19. The method was immunoSEQ multiplex PCR; TCRdb's version includes in-frame clones alone and lacks a portion of them. The sample shows over 250,000 clones, 70% to 90% of them seen only once. The specimen sequenced was peripheral blood. The receptor set was obtained from a woman between 65 and 79 years old with acute or convalescent COVID-19.

This clone is a singleton in its sample. The rearrangement joins TRBV7-9 to TRBJ1-2; 11 positions match TRBD1. The CDR3 has 13 residues. Per germline, CDR1 SEHNR and CDR2 FQNEAQ (reference sequence). J lost 7 bases, V lost 4 bases, and 2 bases had no gene match. In DNA, the CDR3 is TGTGCCAGCAGCTCCGGGACAGGGGGTGGCTACACCTTC. This encodes CASSSGTGGGYTF.

The chain carries TRBV30 and TRBJ1-2, with D maybe TRBD1 (6 bases). This CDR3 spans 14 amino acids. Per the germline V gene, CDR1 is GTSNPN and CDR2 is SVGIG (reference sequence). Trimming left V 5 bases short and J 4 bases short, with 17 bases between. The CDR3 here is CAWGGLGHTYGYTF. CDR3 nucleotide sequence: TGTGCCTGGGGAGGCTTGGGACACACCTATGGCTACACCTTC.

V usage is TRBV2 and J usage is TRBJ1-5; D is uncertain. V shed 7 bases and J shed 2 bases, with 12 bases lying between them. Germline CDR1 and CDR2: SNHLY and FYNNEI. This CDR3 contains 14 residues. The CDR3 DNA sequence: TGTGCCAGCAACTTGGGCAGCCGCAATCAGCCCCAGCATTTT. Its translation is CASNLGSRNQPQHF.

The V call is TRBV19, the J call TRBJ1-1; TRBD1 aligns across 11 bases. Trimming cost V 9 bases and J 13 bases; bases outside gene matches: 19. Germline V gives CDR1 LNHDA, CDR2 SQIVND (reference sequence). The CDR3 covers 15 residues. The DNA of the CDR3 is TGTGCCAGCTTCCAACCGGGACAGGGGGTCAGGGTAGGTTTCTTT. Translating it yields CASFQPGQGVRVGFF.

The chain uses TRBV6-6 and TRBJ1-3; 10 bases map to TRBD1. The CDR3 consists of 14 residues. The V gene's germline CDR1 is MNHNY and CDR2 SVGAGI (reference sequence). Trimming took 5 bases from V and 4 from J; bases not matched to a gene: 2. CDR3 nucleotides: TGTGCCAGCAGTCGGGACAGGGGAGGAAACACCATATATTTT. Its protein is CASSRDRGGNTIYF.

The chain joins TRBV7-2 to TRBJ2-1, with 10 positions matching TRBD2. After removal of 5 bases from V and 2 bases from J, the junction contained 9 bases not matched to a gene. The CDR3 runs to 17 residues. Germline V gives CDR1 SGHTA, CDR2 FQGNSA. CDR3 residues: CASSLVERGGTYNEQFF. In DNA form, the CDR3 reads TGTGCCAGCAGCCTAGTCGAGCGGGGGGGGACCTACAATGAGCAGTTCTTC.